Listed here is a single T cell receptor (beta chain). As yet, its antigen is unknown. The sample originates from a study of identical twins. The CDR3 covers 15 residues. CDR1 and CDR2 from the germline V gene are MNHNS and SASEGT. The junction had 7 bases not matched to a gene; V was cut back by 2 bases and J by 5 bases. Study-wide points: The authors noted that invariant MAIT and iNKT cells could partly confound zero-insertion analyses.

All donors were healthy Caucasians. Through template switching, a universal primer site was introduced, and the cDNA contained unique molecular identifiers. MiXCR was run by TCRdb on the 5' RACE reads, yielding one entry per CDR3 protein. The data show about 920,000 distinct CDR3 sequences, roughly an eighth seen once. The sample was also linked to a second study, of yellow fever vaccine responses in identical twins.

The genes are TRBV6-1 and TRBJ1-2, with TRBD1 identical over 8 bases. This TCR was sampled from a woman aged 18-29 years in good health. The specimen sequenced was PBMCs. CDR3 sequence reads: CASSETQGARYGYTF. As DNA, the CDR3 is TGTGCCAGCAGTGAAACCCAGGGGGCACGGTATGGCTACACCTTC.